A single TCR beta chain is shown here with its context. Its specific antigen is unknown. Qualities for individual bases were not recorded, and no much larger clone is one base off. This specimen belongs to a study of T-cell memory formation after mild COVID-19 (dated by TCRdb to the early 2020s). General notes on the study: Most TCR sequence clusters were specific to one of the two donors. The cohort comprised two young, previously healthy adult volunteers, one female and one male. In two donors, T-cell clones that expanded and contracted after mild COVID-19 were tracked by sequencing TCRalpha and TCRbeta repertoires over time. What the research found in general, with its limitations: Balanced CD4/CD8 phenotypes were observed for clones contracting from day 15 to 85, whereas a bias towards CD4+ was observed for a second wave of clones expanding from day 15 to 37. The study covered only two mild cases, and larger cohorts including severe cases with pre-infection samples were considered necessary. Some responding clones were found in pre-infection memory, which suggests that pre-existing cross-reactive memory T cells took part in the SARS-CoV-2 response. Whether the second-wave clones peaking on day 37 were SARS-CoV-2 specific was not confirmed. Contracting CD4+ clones were located mainly in the CM and EM memory subsets, whereas CD8+ clones were found to be enriched in EMRA.

Ficoll-Paque density gradient centrifugation was used to isolate PBMCs. This sample was sequenced with an Illumina NovaSeq 6000. cDNA libraries for TCRalpha and TCRbeta were prepared by 5'RACE using constant-segment primers, with sample barcodes and unique molecular identifiers added. RNA was extracted from every sample with Trizol reagent. Amplification of the libraries took two PCR steps, and the second step added a second sample barcode plus Illumina TruSeq adapters. The libraries were sequenced on an Illumina NovaSeq using 2 x 150 bp paired-end reads. In the original analysis: Reads were demultiplexed and collapsed into UMI-guided consensus sequences with migec v1.2.7. Using mixcr v2.1.11, the UMI consensuses were aligned to TRA and TRB V and J templates and assembled into clonotypes. Expanded or contracted clonotypes were those called significant by both edgeR and NoisET, with noise models trained on biological replicates. For edgeR calls, a false discovery rate-adjusted p below 0.01 and a log2 fold-change threshold of 1 were applied. As an exploratory analysis of dynamics, max-normalized trajectories of the 1000 most abundant clonotypes were examined by PCA with hierarchical clustering. The CD4 or CD8 phenotype of responding clones was assigned using the separately sequenced CD4+ and CD8+ repertoires. Using fastp trimming at Q25 and MiXCR clonotype assembly, TCRdb reanalyzed the public sequencing data and kept in-frame beta chains. For every CDR3 protein sequence, its rows merge into one entry that carries the most common genes and DNA. The V and J calls come from TCRdb's annotation, not from the publication. The sample includes roughly 130,000 distinct CDR3 sequences, with about 16% observed a single time. The biggest ten clones account for more than 11% of the sample.

Measured from the cysteine to the phenylalanine, the CDR3 is 14 residues long. The sequence is cut down to CDR3 DNA, 42 bases in frame from base 1. Sequences SGHRS (CDR1) and YFSETQ (CDR2) are obtained from the germline V gene. V lost 2 bases and J lost 6 bases, and the count of bases not matched to a germline gene is 4. The sequence was obtained from an adult woman who had mild COVID-19 (a few samples of this study predate the infection). The sample titles of this study are shuffled in the database, so cell type and time point are left out; the donor was told from shared clones. Recombination joined TRBV5-1 with TRBJ2-7; 11 bases in the middle match TRBD1. Sequenced input: PBMCs or a T cell subset sorted from them (not recorded which). The CDR3: CASSFIGQGAEQYF. The sequence in DNA is TGCGCCAGCAGCTTCATTGGACAGGGGGCCGAGCAGTACTTC.